Listed below are T cell receptor beta chains from one sample, sequenced in a study of long-term antiretroviral therapy in people with HIV. The data were produced by immunoSEQ multiplex PCR, yet TCRdb's version contains in-frame clones alone and is incomplete. This table has 7,000 or so clones, around 73% appearing once. The starting material was unsorted PBMCs, obtained 0.2 years after starting antiretroviral therapy. Source of these receptors: a middle-aged man with HIV. Both conserved end residues are part of each CDR3. D genes are given only for firm matches. Clone size is stated in some rows and not others, as once, few, many or a class when expanded.

D gene: -
CDR3 length: 14
J gene: TRBJ1-5
V gene: TRBV6-6
clone size: once
CDR3 protein: CASSPPGNNQPQHF
CDR3 DNA: TGTGCCAGCAGTCCCCCGGGGAACAATCAGCCCCAGCATTTT

D gene: -
CDR3 length: 16
J gene: TRBJ2-7
V gene: TRBV27
clone size: -
CDR3 protein: CASSLTLGTIAYEQYF
CDR3 DNA: TGTGCCAGCAGTTTAACACTCGGGACCATCGCCTACGAGCAGTACTTC

D gene: -
CDR3 length: 15
J gene: TRBJ1-1
V gene: TRBV15
clone size: -
CDR3 protein: CATSSDLILQAEAFF
CDR3 DNA: TGTGCCACCAGCAGTGACCTAATCCTTCAAGCCGAAGCTTTCTTT

D gene: TRBD1
CDR3 length: 16
J gene: TRBJ2-6
V gene: TRBV19
clone size: -
CDR3 protein: CASSISGGAGANVLTF
CDR3 DNA: TGTGCCAGTAGTATTTCAGGGGGCGCTGGGGCCAACGTCCTGACTTTC

D gene: TRBD2
CDR3 length: 16
J gene: TRBJ2-7
V gene: TRBV10-2
clone size: -
CDR3 protein: CASSLTSGGAPGEQYF
CDR3 DNA: TGCGCCAGCAGTCTTACTAGCGGGGGGGCCCCCGGCGAGCAGTACTTC

D gene: TRBD2
CDR3 length: 15
J gene: TRBJ2-1
V gene: TRBV10-3
clone size: -
CDR3 protein: CAISAVPGGAGEQFF
CDR3 DNA: TGTGCCATCAGTGCCGTGCCCGGGGGGGCGGGTGAGCAGTTCTTC

D gene: -
CDR3 length: 13
J gene: TRBJ1-1
V gene: TRBV5-1
clone size: -
CDR3 protein: CASSLNGETEAFF
CDR3 DNA: TGCGCCAGCAGCTTGAACGGGGAAACTGAAGCTTTCTTT

D gene: -
CDR3 length: 12
J gene: TRBJ2-1
V gene: TRBV7-9
clone size: -
CDR3 protein: CATRLGYNEQFF
CDR3 DNA: TGTGCCACCCGGTTGGGTTACAATGAGCAGTTCTTC

D gene: -
CDR3 length: 11
J gene: TRBJ1-4
V gene: TRBV10-3
clone size: -
CDR3 protein: CAIRGGEKLFF
CDR3 DNA: TGTGCCATCAGGGGGGGCGAAAAACTGTTTTTT

D gene: TRBD2
CDR3 length: 15
J gene: TRBJ2-4
V gene: TRBV11-2
clone size: -
CDR3 protein: CASSPQRGGLYIQYF
CDR3 DNA: TGTGCCAGCAGCCCCCAGCGGGGGGGCCTTTACATTCAGTACTTC

D gene: -
CDR3 length: 14
J gene: TRBJ2-3
V gene: TRBV7-2
clone size: -
CDR3 protein: CASSLGVYTDTQYF
CDR3 DNA: TGTGCCAGCAGCTTAGGAGTCTACACAGATACGCAGTATTTT

D gene: TRBD2
CDR3 length: 15
J gene: TRBJ2-3
V gene: TRBV27
clone size: -
CDR3 protein: CASSLSGLGADTQYF
CDR3 DNA: TGTGCCAGCAGTTTATCGGGACTAGGGGCAGATACGCAGTATTTT

D gene: -
CDR3 length: 14
J gene: TRBJ1-2
V gene: TRBV19
clone size: -
CDR3 protein: CASAQLGGNYGYTF
CDR3 DNA: TGTGCCAGTGCCCAGCTCGGGGGGAACTATGGCTACACCTTC